Given below is one TCR beta chain in context. Trimming took 7 bases from V and 5 from J; bases not matched to a gene: 4. Germline assignment: CDR1 SQVTM and CDR2 ANQGSEA. This CDR3 region has 12 residues. These data come from a study of blood T cell repertoires in COVID-19. Study details: Specimens from acute and convalescent COVID-19 originated in the United States, Italy and Spain.

Original processing methods: Reference gene primer amplification yielded estimated nucleated cell counts. Sequenced by immunoSEQ multiplex PCR; TCRdb stores in-frame clones only, minus some. V and J calls and clone size follow that table, whereas D and trimming were derived from the DNA. This table holds 300,000 to 500,000 clones, approximately 90% found once. The sequence was collected from a woman aged 25 to 39 with acute COVID-19. The specimen sequenced was PBMCs or T cells enriched from blood (not recorded which). V usage is TRBV29-1 and J usage is TRBJ2-3; 9 nucleotides line up with TRBD1. The CDR3 sequence is CSGDRGEDTQYF. The CDR3, as DNA: TGCAGCGGTGACAGGGGGGAAGATACGCAGTATTTT.